What follows are 12 T cell receptor beta chains derived from one specimen sequenced in a study of human T cells and chemical hapten exposure. From the RACE reads, TCRdb called clonotypes with MiXCR, one entry per CDR3 protein. Of approximately 90,000 distinct CDR3 sequences listed, about 8.8% were seen once; the top ten hold 2.5% to 3.5%. Time point described: healthy volunteer bleed at 2 weeks. Unfractionated whole blood was the source of the extracted total RNA. The specimen was whole blood. These receptors were taken from a female donor in good health. Some clones in this sample may be carry-over from other donors' samples.

This chain joins TRBV7-9 and TRBJ2-5, with 8 nucleotides matching TRBD1. CDR1 and CDR2 (germline): SEHNR, FQNEAQ (reference sequence). The CDR3 is 15 residues long. V shed 4 bases, J shed 2 bases, and the junction held 6 bases outside the gene matches. CDR3 amino acids: CASSWDDRGQETQYF. The CDR3 coding sequence is TGTGCCAGCAGCTGGGACGACAGGGGTCAAGAGACCCAGTACTTC.

The chain has TRBV6-9 and TRBJ2-3, with D perhaps TRBD1 (5 bases). The CDR3 is made up of 9 amino acids. Germline lookup yields CDR1 MNHGY and CDR2 SVAAGI. The CDR3 region is CEGPDTQYF. In DNA form, the CDR3 reads TGTGAGGGGCCAGATACGCAGTATTTT.

This clonotype was seen repeatedly, ten times or more. This chain links TRBV19 with TRBJ1-4; D is ambiguous. The CDR3 extends over 15 amino acids. V was shortened by 4 bases and J by 0 bases, with 9 bases between the two germline ends. Germline lookup yields CDR1 LNHDA and CDR2 SQIVND (reference sequence). The CDR3 coding sequence is TGTGCCAGTAGTACCTCGTATGCAACTAATGAAAAACTGTTTTTT. Amino acids: CASSTSYATNEKLFF.

The J gene is TRBJ2-5, the V gene TRBV2, with D uncertain. Germline V CDR1 and CDR2: SNHLY, FYNNEI. This CDR3 is built from 13 residues. V lost 8 bases, J lost 4 bases, and 14 bases lay in between. CDR3 sequence reads: CASRSWTRETQYF. CDR3 coding DNA: TGTGCCAGCCGTTCTTGGACGAGAGAGACCCAGTACTTC.

This clonotype occurred many times. The chain carries TRBV29-1 and TRBJ2-2, with TRBD1 as a possible D gene (5 bases). The CDR3 runs 14 residues. V was pared by 0 bases and J by 6 bases, with 11 bases between. In germline, CDR1 is SQVTM, CDR2 ANQGSEA. This chain's CDR3 is CSVEEPGKSGELFF. DNA of the CDR3: TGCAGCGTTGAAGAACCAGGGAAATCCGGGGAGCTGTTTTTT.

This clonotype occurred a few times. The gene calls are TRBV28 and TRBJ1-4; D is uncertain. The CDR3 extends over 14 amino acids. Germline assignment: CDR1 MDHEN and CDR2 SYDVKM. V was pared by 3 bases and J by 2 bases, with 7 bases between. The CDR3 reads CASSLTDTNEKLFF. CDR3 nucleotides: TGTGCCAGCAGTTTGACCGATACTAATGAAAAACTGTTTTTT.

J is TRBJ2-5 and V is TRBV7-2; D is perhaps TRBD1 (5 bases). Trimming took 5 bases from V and 2 from J, leaving 9 bases between them. Germline loops: CDR1 SGHTA, CDR2 FQGNSA. The CDR3 sequence is 13 residues long. For the CDR3, the DNA is TGTGCCAGCAGCGAGGACAATCAAGAGACCCAGTACTTC. Translated, it gives CASSEDNQETQYF.

The genes are TRBV7-2 and TRBJ2-2, with D perhaps matching TRBD1 (6 bases). This CDR3 spans 16 amino acids. The germline V and J ends were trimmed by 2 bases and 6 bases, with 16 bases remaining between them. The germline gives CDR1 SGHTA, CDR2 FQGNSA. Here the CDR3 reads CASSLRGGQVPGELFF. CDR3 bases: TGTGCCAGCAGCTTAAGAGGGGGTCAGGTACCCGGGGAGCTGTTTTTT.

This clonotype was counted only a few times. This sequence joins TRBV18 and TRBJ2-4, with D perhaps given as TRBD1 or TRBD2 (5 bases each). The V gene's germline CDR1 is KGHSH and CDR2 LQKENI. The CDR3 totals 14 residues. V dropped 3 bases and J dropped 9 bases, with 15 bases sitting between them. The DNA of the CDR3 is TGTGCCAGCTCACCTGGGGGATTGGAGTTCATTCAGTACTTC. It codes for CASSPGGLEFIQYF.

This clonotype was seen many times. The V and J genes are TRBV7-9 and TRBJ1-1; no clear D. Per the germline V gene, CDR1 is SEHNR and CDR2 is FQNEAQ (reference sequence). The length of the CDR3 is 15 residues. V was pared by 4 bases and J by 0 bases, with 12 bases between. CDR3 nucleotide sequence: TGTGCCAGCAGCTGGCAGAAGGACTTGAACACTGAAGCTTTCTTT. Amino acids: CASSWQKDLNTEAFF.

This clonotype was recorded at least ten times. The DNA of the CDR3 is TGCAGTGCAAGGACAGACCTGAACACTGAAGCTTTCTTT. It specifies CSARTDLNTEAFF. This rearrangement joins TRBV20-1 to TRBJ1-1; TRBD1 might be the D (6 bases). The germline gives CDR1 DFQATT, CDR2 SNEGSKA (reference sequence). The length of the CDR3 is 13 residues. V shed 6 bases and J shed 0 bases, with 11 bases lying between them.

The J gene is TRBJ2-3, the V gene TRBV7-8; tentative D call: TRBD2 (6 bases). V lost 5 bases, J lost 6 bases, and 18 bases lay in between. This CDR3 region has 15 residues. Germline V CDR1 and CDR2: SGHVS, FQNEAQ. The CDR3 is CASSIKRAERDTQYF. The DNA of the CDR3 is TGTGCCAGCAGCATTAAGCGGGCCGAAAGGGATACGCAGTATTTT.